These 17 T cell receptor beta chains were sequenced from one sample in a study of tumor and adjacent non-tumor tissue in lung cancer (dated 2018 in TCRdb). The library was generated by multiplex PCR. The reads were generated on an Illumina HiSeq 2500. TCRbeta libraries were built by three rounds of nested PCR using primers (Table S4), following protocols modified from ARM-PCR. The public reads were reprocessed in TCRdb via fastp at Q25 and MiXCR, keeping in-frame beta chains. Rows with one shared CDR3 protein collapse into an entry with the most common genes and DNA. This sample gives tens of thousands of distinct CDR3 sequences in total; about three fifths of them show up just once. The ten largest clones take up 20% to 25% of the sample. RNA was isolated from bulk, unsorted tissue, and RNA quality was assessed with a NanoDrop ND-1000 and an Agilent 2100. Sequencing was done on a sample of lung tumor tissue. The receptor set was obtained from a man aged 45-65 years with non-small cell lung cancer.

The sample holds many counts of this clonotype. The chain has TRBV5-4 and TRBJ2-1; 9 positions match TRBD2. The germline CDR1 and CDR2 sequences are SGHNT and YYREEE (reference sequence). The CDR3 contains 14 residues. J lost 8 bases, V lost 4 bases, and 7 bases had no gene match. CDR3: CASSRSGSNDEQFF. Here the CDR3 DNA reads TGTGCCAGCAGCCGTAGCGGGAGCAATGATGAGCAGTTCTTC.

In its sample, this clonotype was seen many times. The chain recombines TRBV13 with TRBJ2-1, with 15 bases aligning to TRBD2. After removal of 3 bases from V and 8 bases from J, the junction contained 8 bases not matched to a gene. This CDR3 has 17 amino acids. CDR1 is PRHDT and CDR2 is FYEKMQ in the germline V gene (reference sequence). DNA for the CDR3: TGTGCCAGCAGCTTGAGAAGGACTAGCGGGGGGGCCTATGAGCAGTTCTTC. As protein: CASSLRRTSGGAYEQFF. Based on the CDR3 plus reference TRBV13 and TRBJ2-1, the full variable domain is AAGVIQSPRHLIKEKRETATLKCYPIPRHDTVYWYQQGPGQDPQFLISFYEKMQSDKGSIPDRFSAQQFSDYHSELNMSSLELGDSALYFCASSLRRTSGGAYEQFFGPGTRLTVL.

On this clonotype itself: The conserved phenylalanine or tryptophan normally closing the CDR3 is absent here, so this likely arose from a read error. The CDR3 DNA reads as TGTGCCAGCAGCTCGGCCGGGACACATAAATCCTACAATGAGCAGTTCTCC. It codes for CASSSAGTHKSYNEQFS. This rearrangement joins TRBV7-9 to TRBJ2-1, with D perhaps matching TRBD1 (6 bases). Trimming left V 4 bases short and J 1 base short, with 17 bases between. Germline CDR1 is SEHNR and CDR2 is FQNEAQ (reference sequence). This CDR3 has 17 amino acids.

The chain carries TRBV11-2 and TRBJ2-5; D ambiguous. Trimming left V 1 base short and J 5 bases short, with 5 bases between. Germline CDR1 SGHAT, CDR2 FQNNGV. The CDR3 consists of 12 residues. The CDR3 coding sequence is TGTGCCAGCAGCTTAGGACCGGAGACCCAGTACTTC. Translated: CASSLGPETQYF.

The table lists this clonotype with many counts. The gene calls are TRBV29-1 and TRBJ2-7; the match to TRBD2 covers 12 bases. Per the germline V gene, CDR1 is SQVTM and CDR2 is ANQGSEA. V lost 3 bases to trimming and J lost 6 bases; unmatched junction nucleotides: 3. There are 13 residues in the CDR3. The CDR3 coding sequence is TGCAGCGTTGAGCCTAGCGGGGGGGCCGAGCAGTACTTC. Translation gives CSVEPSGGAEQYF.

Of note for this clonotype: It may be a read error: a sequence one base away is much more abundant. The rearrangement links TRBV6-2 or TRBV6-3 to TRBJ2-7; D not certain. Germline V CDR1 and CDR2: MNHEY, SVGEGT. The CDR3 has 10 amino acids. The CDR3 region is CARSSVEQYF. CDR3 bases: TGTGCCCGCAGTTCCGTCGAGCAGTACTTC.

Details on this clonotype: A clone one base away is much larger, so this may be a read error. The V and J genes are TRBV6-6 and TRBJ2-3; D tentatively fits TRBD1 or TRBD2 (5 bases each). This CDR3 spans 16 amino acids. Germline V gene data show CDR1 as MNHNY and CDR2 as SVGAGI (reference sequence). CDR3: CASSYLGARATDMQYF. For the CDR3, the DNA is TGTGCCAGCAGTTACCTCGGGGCAAGGGCCACAGATATGCAGTATTTT.

The table lists this clonotype with many counts. The gene calls are TRBV6-1 and TRBJ1-5, with 7 bases lining up with TRBD1. Per the germline V gene, CDR1 is MNHNS and CDR2 is SASEGT. Unmatched junction bases numbered 10, after V lost 5 bases and J lost 6 bases. The CDR3 sequence is 15 residues long. CDR3 protein: CASSSRQGGTQPQHF. The CDR3 DNA sequence: TGTGCCAGCAGTTCTAGGCAGGGGGGCACTCAGCCCCAGCATTTT.

This chain connects TRBV11-2 to TRBJ2-2; the match to TRBD2 covers 13 bases. Unmatched junction bases numbered 12, after V lost 0 bases and J lost 11 bases. The CDR3 is 18 amino acids. Germline CDR1 reads SGHAT; CDR2 reads FQNNGV. The CDR3 protein is CASSLEGGTSGKTVELFF. CDR3 bases: TGTGCCAGCAGCTTAGAGGGGGGGACTAGCGGGAAGACCGTTGAGCTGTTTTTT.

Many counts were recorded for this clonotype. The chain links TRBV18 to TRBJ2-2; D gene uncertain. Germline CDR1 KGHSH, CDR2 LQKENI. This CDR3 has 12 residues. V was pared by 5 bases and J by 6 bases, with 7 bases between. The CDR3 sequence: CASSSTAGELFF. CDR3 bases: TGTGCCAGCTCATCTACCGCCGGGGAGCTGTTTTTT.

The rearrangement uses TRBV28 and TRBJ2-1; the D gene is possibly TRBD2 (5 bases). Trimming took 5 bases from V and 9 from J, leaving 17 bases between them. From germline, CDR1 is MDHEN and CDR2 SYDVKM. The CDR3 has 14 residues. Here the CDR3 DNA reads TGTGCCAGCAGTCAACACACTAGGGATTTTGAGCAGTTCTTC. Translation: CASSQHTRDFEQFF.

Remarks on this clonotype: Here the CDR3 omits its conserved ending phenylalanine or tryptophan, so a read error is the likely source. The rearrangement links TRBV20-1 to TRBJ1-1; no clear D. Looked up from germline, CDR1 is DFQATT and CDR2 is SNEGSKA (reference sequence). V was pared by 1 base and J by 2 bases, with 8 bases between. The CDR3 length is 13 residues. CDR3 protein: CSARVVPNTEAFL. CDR3 DNA sequence: TGCAGTGCTAGAGTCGTCCCAAACACTGAAGCTTTCCTT.

Notes on this clonotype: The junction departs from germline at one end; a sequencing error may be responsible. The chain joins TRBV4-1 to TRBJ2-1; possible D gene TRBD1, 5 bases. The CDR3 has 14 residues. Germline V gives CDR1 MGHRA, CDR2 YSYEKL. This chain's CDR3 is CVSSQDPDRGKQFF. CDR3 bases: TGCGTCAGCAGCCAAGATCCCGATAGGGGAAAACAGTTCTTC.

The count of this clonotype is one. A much larger clone differs by one base, so this may be a read error. The chain is built from TRBV5-4 and TRBJ2-7, with D perhaps matching TRBD1 (6 bases). Germline loops: CDR1 SGHNT, CDR2 YYREEE (reference sequence). The CDR3 is 15 residues long. The V gene lost 0 bases and the J gene lost 3 bases, with 13 bases spanning the gap. CDR3 amino acids: CASSLALVQGYEQYF. As DNA, the CDR3 is TGTGCCAGCAGCTTGGCGCTCGTACAGGGCTACGAGCAGTACTTC. The full variable domain, in which reference TRBV5-4 and TRBJ2-7 provide the parts outside the CDR3, is ETGVTQSPTHLIKTRGQQVTLRCSSQSGHNTVSWYQQALGQGPQFIFQYYREEENGRGNFPPRFSGLQFPNYSSELNVNALELDDSALYLCASSLALVQGYEQYFGPGTRLTVT.

This clonotype was found a few times. The chain combines TRBV11-2 with TRBJ2-1, with 8 bases that match TRBD1. Trimming took 5 bases from V and 4 from J; bases not matched to a gene: 4. There are 14 residues in the CDR3. The germline gives CDR1 SGHAT, CDR2 FQNNGV. The CDR3 spells CASSPRTGYNEQFF. CDR3 bases: TGTGCCAGCAGCCCGCGGACAGGGTACAATGAGCAGTTCTTC.

V is TRBV10-1 and J is TRBJ1-5; D is unresolved. V was clipped by 2 bases and J by 3 bases, with 5 bases between them. CDR3 size: 13 residues. Looked up from germline, CDR1 is WNHNN and CDR2 is SYGVQD (reference sequence). CDR3 sequence reads: CASSETPNQPQHF. The CDR3 DNA reads as TGCGCCAGCAGTGAGACCCCCAATCAGCCCCAGCATTTT.

A remark on this clonotype: Just one base apart from a much larger clone, this may be a read error. The chain recombines TRBV14 with TRBJ2-3, with a weak D call TRBD2 (6 bases). The CDR3 consists of 13 residues. Germline V CDR1 and CDR2: SGHDN, FVKESK. The CDR3 spells CASKVTSTYTQYF. Here the CDR3 DNA reads TGTGCCAGCAAGGTTACTAGCACATATACGCAGTATTTT.